The 25 T cell receptor beta chains given below trace back to one sample, sequenced in a study of T cells in Graves' hyperthyroidism and ophthalmopathy. RNA transcripts provided the source from which TCR beta CDR3 regions were amplified. Carried out on the TCR CDR3, a first-round RT-PCR used the HTBI primer set. MiXCR, run by TCRdb on the multiplex PCR reads, gives a single entry per CDR3 protein. The repertoire holds around 700,000 distinct CDR3 sequences, under 45% seen once, with around 30% in the top ten. Source material: blood. These receptors were taken from a woman in her thirties or forties with Graves' hyperthyroidism.

The chain joins TRBV5-5 to TRBJ1-2; 10 nucleotides line up with TRBD1. This CDR3 has 15 residues. The junction had 6 bases not matched to a gene; V was cut back by 2 bases and J by 5 bases. Germline CDR1 is SGHKS and CDR2 is YYEKEE (reference sequence). The CDR3 DNA sequence: TGTGCCAGCAGCTTAGGGACAGGGGACTTATATGGCTACACCTTC. It yields the protein CASSLGTGDLYGYTF.

This clonotype came up a few times. The rearrangement uses TRBV12-3 or TRBV12-4 and TRBJ2-7; TRBD1 matches at 10 bases. The CDR3 covers 15 residues. V shed 2 bases, J shed 7 bases, and the junction held 8 bases outside the gene matches. CDR3: CASSLSGTGVWEQYF. For the CDR3, the DNA is TGTGCCAGCAGTTTATCCGGGACAGGGGTGTGGGAGCAGTACTTC.

Only a few counts were recorded for this clonotype. V gene TRBV5-1 combines with J gene TRBJ2-7, with D perhaps assigned TRBD1 or TRBD2 (5 bases each). The length of the CDR3 is 15 residues. Germline V gene sequence: CDR1 SGHRS, CDR2 YFSETQ. Trimming removed 2 bases from V and 5 bases from J, with 17 bases in between. The DNA for the CDR3 is TGCGCCAGCAGCTTAGGGGACCTCAGTGGGGACGAGCAGTACTTC. Translation: CASSLGDLSGDEQYF.

The sample holds a few counts of this clonotype. This sequence joins TRBV27 and TRBJ1-2; D remains unclear. Germline assignment: CDR1 MNHEY and CDR2 SMNVEV (reference sequence). Trimming removed 5 bases from V and 9 bases from J, with 13 bases in between. The CDR3 extends over 12 amino acids. The CDR3 nucleotides are TGTGCCAGCAGTCCGGCGGGGTATAGCTACACCTTC. It yields the protein CASSPAGYSYTF.

This clonotype was counted at least ten times. This rearrangement joins TRBV24-1 to TRBJ1-5; no clear D gene. The CDR3 is 14 residues long. V was cut by 4 bases and J by 4 bases, with 10 bases left in between. Germline V lookup: CDR1 KGHDR, CDR2 SFDVKD. The CDR3 nucleotides are TGTGCCACCAGTGAACTGGGGAGAAATCAGCCCCAGCATTTT. Its protein product is CATSELGRNQPQHF.

This clonotype showed up many times. The V and J genes are TRBV7-8 and TRBJ2-7; D unclear. The CDR3 runs 14 residues. Trimming took 1 base from V and 2 from J, leaving 9 bases between them. The V gene's germline CDR1 is SGHVS and CDR2 FQNEAQ. The CDR3 reads CASSLDGGAYEQYF. Here the CDR3 DNA reads TGTGCCAGCAGCTTAGACGGCGGAGCCTACGAGCAGTACTTC.

This clonotype was detected once. A read error may account for a junction end that differs from germline. The chain has TRBV10-3 and TRBJ2-2; D is unresolved. The CDR3 runs to 16 residues. Germline CDR1 reads ENHRY; CDR2 reads SYGVKD. CDR3 in amino acids: CASSYSLGSNTGELFF. CDR3 sequence (DNA): TGTGCCAGCAGTTACTCATTGGGGTCGAACACCGGGGAGCTGTTTTTT.

DNA of the CDR3: TGTGCCATCAGTGAGTTGGGACTAGCTGGGTACACCTTC. It is translated as CAISELGLAGYTF. The chain is built from TRBV10-3 and TRBJ1-2; D might be TRBD1 (5 bases). This CDR3 region has 13 residues. The V end was cut by 1 base, the J end by 11 bases, with 14 bases between. Germline V gene lookup returns CDR1 ENHRY and CDR2 SYGVKD.

The gene calls are TRBV19 and TRBJ1-5; D not certain. The V end lost 3 bases, the J end lost 1 base, and 16 bases lay between the germline ends. The V gene's germline CDR1 is LNHDA and CDR2 SQIVND (reference sequence). The CDR3 spans 17 residues. CDR3 region: CASSIPPGIWSNQPQHF. The CDR3 bases are TGTGCCAGTAGTATCCCTCCGGGGATCTGGAGCAATCAGCCCCAGCATTTT.

This clonotype was recorded at least ten times. The junction shows a germline mismatch at one end, possibly a read error. This sequence joins TRBV7-7 and TRBJ2-7; maybe TRBD1 (6 bases). Germline lookup yields CDR1 SSHAT and CDR2 FNYEAQ (reference sequence). There are 15 residues in the CDR3. The CDR3 region is CASSLSSDRSYEQYF. The CDR3 nucleotides read TGTGCTAGCAGCTTATCCTCGGACAGATCCTACGAGCAGTACTTC.

The table lists this clonotype with many counts. This rearrangement joins TRBV12-3 or TRBV12-4 to TRBJ1-2; 8 nucleotides line up with TRBD1. With 5 bases clipped from V and 4 bases from J, the junction kept 9 bases outside the gene matches. The CDR3 consists of 15 residues. In DNA, the CDR3 is TGTGCCAGCAGTCCTAGACAGGGGTTTACCTATGGCTACACCTTC. Translated, it gives CASSPRQGFTYGYTF.

There are many counts of this clonotype. A junction end diverges from the germline sequence, so it may reflect a read error. The chain links TRBV7-7 to TRBJ2-7, with 8 bases matching TRBD1. CDR1 SSHAT and CDR2 FNYEAQ come from the germline V gene (reference sequence). The CDR3 spans 16 residues. DNA of the CDR3: TGTGCTAGCAGCTTAGGGACAGGTACGGGTTTCGACGAGCAGTACTTC. Translating it yields CASSLGTGTGFDEQYF.

In the case of this clonotype: A much more abundant neighbour one base away suggests this may be a read error. The rearrangement joins TRBV10-2 to TRBJ1-3, with D tentatively TRBD1 (5 bases). CDR3 length equals 16 residues. V lost 5 bases to trimming and J lost 0 bases, with 14 bases between them. CDR1 and CDR2 (germline): WSHSY, SAAADI. DNA for the CDR3: TGCGCCAGCAGTCCACCGGACAAGGTCTCTGGAAACACCATATATTTT. Amino acid sequence: CASSPPDKVSGNTIYF.

In its sample, this clonotype was seen many times. The V call is TRBV20-1, the J call TRBJ1-2; 7 positions match TRBD1. Germline loops: CDR1 DFQATT, CDR2 SNEGSKA (reference sequence). Unmatched junction bases numbered 10, after V lost 0 bases and J lost 9 bases. The CDR3 is made up of 14 amino acids. The CDR3 spells CSARDHKQGLRYTF. CDR3 coding DNA: TGCAGTGCTAGAGATCATAAACAGGGGTTACGCTACACCTTC.

This clonotype appeared many times. The chain recombines TRBV2 with TRBJ2-7; D possibly corresponds to TRBD1 (5 bases). Looked up from germline, CDR1 is SNHLY and CDR2 is FYNNEI. V shed 4 bases and J shed 2 bases, with 12 bases lying between them. The CDR3 has 14 residues. The DNA of the CDR3 is TGTGCCAGCAGTGCCGAGCAAGGGGCCTACGAGCAGTACTTC. Translated, it gives CASSAEQGAYEQYF.

This rearrangement joins TRBV10-3 to TRBJ2-6, with D unresolved. Germline V gene data show CDR1 as ENHRY and CDR2 as SYGVKD. The length of the CDR3 is 13 residues. Trimming took off 6 bases at V and 4 bases at J, with 7 bases between the two ends. The CDR3: CAISLTGANVLTF. CDR3 nucleotides: TGTGCCATCAGCCTGACAGGGGCCAACGTCCTGACTTTC.

This clonotype has at least ten counts. The J gene is TRBJ2-7, the V gene TRBV2, with 8 positions matching TRBD1. The V gene's germline CDR1 is SNHLY and CDR2 FYNNEI. CDR3 length: 13 amino acids. V was clipped by 7 bases and J by 6 bases; unmatched bases: 8. The chain's CDR3 is CASTGTGLGEQYF. The CDR3 nucleotides are TGTGCCAGCACCGGGACAGGTCTGGGCGAGCAGTACTTC.

Concerning this clonotype: A read error may explain this, as a much larger clone is one base away. The V and J genes are TRBV19 and TRBJ1-2; D is unresolved. Germline CDR1 and CDR2: LNHDA and SQIVND (reference sequence). Trimming took off 8 bases at V and 8 bases at J, with 9 bases between the two ends. The CDR3 loop spans 10 amino acids. The DNA for the CDR3 is TGTGCCAGTGGGAGGAGAGGCTACACCTTC. Translation gives CASGRRGYTF.

This clonotype has at least ten counts. The chain employs TRBV29-1 and TRBJ1-2; 7 nucleotides match TRBD1. CDR3 length equals 13 residues. Per the germline V gene, CDR1 is SQVTM and CDR2 is ANQGSEA. Trimming at V came to 7 bases and at J to 2 bases, leaving 7 bases not matched to a gene. The CDR3 protein is CSAWTGLNYGYTF. The CDR3 bases are TGCAGCGCTTGGACAGGTCTAAACTATGGCTACACCTTC.

Of note for this clonotype: At one end the junction does not follow the germline gene, possibly because of a read error. This rearrangement joins TRBV6-1 to TRBJ2-6, with D possibly matching TRBD1 (6 bases). From germline, CDR1 is MNHNS and CDR2 SASEGT. The length of the CDR3 is 13 residues. The DNA of the CDR3 is TGTGCCAGCAGGCAACAGGGATGGGGCACTGAAGCTTTC. This codes for CASRQQGWGTEAF.

This clonotype came up many times. CDR3 bases: TGTGCCAGCAGCGCACGACTGGGGCAAGAGACCCAGTACTTC. Amino acids: CASSARLGQETQYF. V and J are TRBV11-2 and TRBJ2-5; D gene uncertain. V was trimmed by 5 bases and J by 2 bases, leaving 12 bases between them. Germline V gene lookup returns CDR1 SGHAT and CDR2 FQNNGV. There are 14 residues in the CDR3.

The chain links TRBV7-9 to TRBJ1-6; 8 bases are shared with TRBD1. The V gene end was trimmed by 4 bases and the J gene end by 3 bases; junction bases not matched to a gene: 8. The CDR3 sequence is 17 residues long. The germline gives CDR1 SEHNR, CDR2 FQNEAQ (reference sequence). CDR3 residues: CASSSGDRPDYNSPLHF. CDR3 in DNA: TGTGCCAGCAGCTCTGGGGACAGGCCGGACTATAATTCACCCCTCCACTTT.

On this clonotype: A read error may produce the germline difference seen at one junction end. The CDR3 region is CASSLAAGSPLHF. CDR3 DNA sequence: TGTGCCAGCAGCCTGGCCGCAGGTTCACCCCTCCACTTT. This chain connects TRBV4-1 to TRBJ1-6; D gene unclear. Germline lookup yields CDR1 MGHRA and CDR2 YSYEKL. This CDR3 region has 13 residues.

Concerning this clonotype itself: Since a much larger clone is just one base distant, this may be a read error. V and J are TRBV20-1 and TRBJ2-5; maybe TRBD2 (6 bases). Per the germline V gene, CDR1 is DFQATT and CDR2 is SNEGSKA (reference sequence). This CDR3 region has 13 residues. CDR3 residues: CSDRGRGFGTQYF. The CDR3 DNA follows: TGCAGCGACCGCGGACGGGGGTTCGGGACCCAGTACTTC.

The V and J genes are TRBV11-2 and TRBJ2-2; D might be TRBD2 (5 bases). V lost 6 bases to trimming and J lost 5 bases, with 22 bases between them. Germline CDR1 SGHAT, CDR2 FQNNGV. The CDR3 extends over 17 amino acids. CDR3 DNA: TGTGCCAGCAGACCGCTCGGGTACCTCCCGGGGACCGGGGAGCTGTTTTTT. Translated, it gives CASRPLGYLPGTGELFF. Filled out from reference TRBV11-2 and TRBJ2-2, the complete variable domain reads EAGVAQSPRYKIIEKRQSVAFWCNPISGHATLYWYQQILGQGPKLLIQFQNNGVVDDSQLPKDRFSAERLKGVDSTLKIQPAKLEDSAVYLCASRPLGYLPGTGELFFGEGSRLTVL.